The T cell receptor beta chain under discussion was sequenced for a study of T cell therapy after organ transplantation. Overall study findings and caveats: In nonresponders, large pretherapy expansions changed minimally after therapy.

Generated by immunoSEQ multiplex PCR, the TCRdb table keeps only in-frame clones and is missing some. Among around 19,000 clones, about 83% were seen once, and the ten largest hold just over 35%. Time point: 20-29 weeks after completion of therapy. By share, this clone counts as medium-sized (0.01 to 0.1%). Its target is not known. Trimming cost V 4 bases and J 3 bases, with 10 bases left between them. Germline assignment: CDR1 MNHEY and CDR2 SVGAGI. This CDR3 spans 14 amino acids. The sequencing used CD8+ T cells from blood, collected after autologous CMV-specific T cell therapy. The J gene is TRBJ1-5, the V gene TRBV6-5, with D uncertain. This TCR was sampled from a human patient who had received a solid organ transplant and had CMV disease. These T cells may partly come from the graft donor. CDR3 protein: CASSSDGFNQPQHF. The CDR3 region has the DNA TGTGCCAGCAGTTCCGACGGGTTCAATCAGCCCCAGCATTTT.